This T cell receptor beta chain was observed in a study of T cell responses to AZD1222 COVID-19 vaccine (dated by TCRdb to about 2021). For context, the study as a whole: Because spike-specific TCR depth and breadth did not differ between the two schedules, AZD1222 recipients who got a second dose at roughly 4 weeks were pooled with those who got a second dose at roughly 12 weeks. TCR sequencing was performed for 230 to 250 trial participants, of whom 200 to 210 were given two doses of AZD1222 and approximately 26 were given two doses of MenACWY control vaccine. Trial participants were enrolled into age subgroups of 18-55, 56-69 and 70-plus years, which contained roughly 150, 30 and 60 TCR-sequenced participants, respectively.

The time point tag for this specimen amounts to: baseline before first vaccination. Samples from vaccinated people were obtained from the UK trials COV001 and COV002, which included a single-blind randomized controlled phase 2/3 trial of AZD1222 (ChAdOx1 nCoV-19) in healthy adults. Trial participant PBMC samples were collected at day 0 and day 28 after the second dose for TCRbeta chain sequencing. The CDR3 regions of human TCRbeta chains were analyzed by immunosequencing. Processing in the source paper ran as follows. Repertoire TCRs were checked for matches against a reference library of SARS-CoV-2-specific TCRs that had been generated using the MIRA antigen-specificity platform. Breadth was defined as the fraction of unique TCRs that were SARS-CoV-2-associated. Depth was defined as the fraction of total T cells that were SARS-CoV-2-associated. Using the MIRA data, each spike-specific TCR was assigned both to the spike region to which the TCR was reactive and to a CD4 or CD8 class. Log10-transformed breadth and depth values were compared by one-way ANOVA with Sidak's multiple comparisons tests. TCRdb limited this immuneACCESS table to in-frame rearrangements with V and J called. A share of clones is missing; checked studies link under half to unresolved V genes, and the rest is unexplained. V and J calls and clone size are copied from that table; D and trimming were computed from the DNA. A total of about 140,000 clones appear in this sample, 92% of them only once. About 3.7% of the sample is taken by the ten largest.

The paper as a whole reports these results and caveats: The 56-69-year group was small, and its depth increase did not reach significance, likely because of low power. A significant rise in spike-specific TCR breadth and depth was observed after two AZD1222 doses relative to day 0 and relative to MenACWY recipients. Only five to seven AZD1222 recipients were SARS-CoV-2 seropositive at baseline, limiting conclusions about previously exposed vaccinees. Reportedly, close to half of the unique spike-specific TCRs recognized epitopes lying outside the regions that are mutated in the B.1.351 and B.1.1.7 variants. Participants were mostly white British, with more females than males. The authors suggested clonal diversity may have been underestimated. The vaccine-associated CD4 TCRs covered the entire spike protein, and the dominant responses fell in regions 160-218 and 743-854. Because no day 14 peak-response samples were available, repertoires were characterized only after the peak T cell response.

The sample holds one count of this clone. Its target antigen remains unknown. Per-base quality was not reported, and no clone a single base away is much larger than it. The receptor's source is an adult in good health. Here the sequenced sample was peripheral blood, taken on day 0 of AZD1222 vaccination.

The CDR3 in this case is CASDPILANTIYF. The bases are TGTGCCAGCGATCCGATCCTGGCAAACACCATATATTTT. The chain couples TRBV7-8 to TRBJ1-3; the D gene cannot be resolved reliably. Inclusive of the bounding cysteine and phenylalanine, the CDR3 is 13 residues long. Only CDR3 DNA remains: 39 bases, in frame from the first base. The germline V gene provides CDR1 SGHVS and CDR2 FQNEAQ. Trimming takes 8 bases from V and 6 bases from J, and the germline ends sit 14 bases apart.